The rows below give T cell receptor beta chains drawn from one sample of a study of T cell responses to AZD1222 COVID-19 vaccine. Repertoires were generated with immunoSEQ multiplex PCR, while TCRdb's copy carries only in-frame clones and drops some. The table has 150,000 to 200,000 clones, around 93% seen once; the top ten hold approximately 1.5%. Material: peripheral blood, obtained on day 0 of AZD1222 vaccination. The receptors derive from an adult in good health. CDR3s include the opening cysteine and the closing phenylalanine or tryptophan. Clone size, where shown, is once, few, many, or a class for clones that have expanded.

j_gene,abundance,v_gene,CDR3aa
TRBJ2-1,.,TRBV11-2,CASSPRLAGGNSYNEQFF
TRBJ2-5,.,TRBV4-3,CASSQDRSQGTQYF
TRBJ2-1,once,TRBV3-1/TRBV3-2,CASSQAGTTGEQFF
TRBJ2-4,.,TRBV5-6,CASSLLDYAKNIQYF
TRBJ1-1,.,TRBV2,CASNRDRNTEAFF
TRBJ2-3,.,TRBV7-2,CASSSKRSSTDTQYF
TRBJ2-7,.,TRBV6-1,CASSEGPNYEQYF
TRBJ1-2,.,TRBV29-1,CSVEGTGLGYGYTF
TRBJ1-2,once,TRBV11-2,CASSLVGTGAHNYGYTF
TRBJ2-6,.,TRBV28,CASDIGEYLSSEVLTF